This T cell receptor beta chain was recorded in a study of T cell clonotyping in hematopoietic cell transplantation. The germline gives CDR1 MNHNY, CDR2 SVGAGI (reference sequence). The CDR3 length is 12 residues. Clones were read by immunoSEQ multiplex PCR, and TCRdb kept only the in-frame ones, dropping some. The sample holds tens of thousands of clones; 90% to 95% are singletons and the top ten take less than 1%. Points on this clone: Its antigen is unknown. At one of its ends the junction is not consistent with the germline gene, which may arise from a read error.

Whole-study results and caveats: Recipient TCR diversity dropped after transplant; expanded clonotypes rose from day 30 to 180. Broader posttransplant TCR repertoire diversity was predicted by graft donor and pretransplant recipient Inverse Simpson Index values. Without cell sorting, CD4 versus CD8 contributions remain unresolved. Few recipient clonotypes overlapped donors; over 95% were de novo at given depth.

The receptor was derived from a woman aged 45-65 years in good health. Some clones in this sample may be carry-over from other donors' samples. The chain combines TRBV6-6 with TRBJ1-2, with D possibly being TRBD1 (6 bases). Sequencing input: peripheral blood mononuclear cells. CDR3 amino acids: CASSYGGAGLSF. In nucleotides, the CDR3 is TGTGCCAGCAGTTACGGGGGGGCGGGGCTCTCCTTC.